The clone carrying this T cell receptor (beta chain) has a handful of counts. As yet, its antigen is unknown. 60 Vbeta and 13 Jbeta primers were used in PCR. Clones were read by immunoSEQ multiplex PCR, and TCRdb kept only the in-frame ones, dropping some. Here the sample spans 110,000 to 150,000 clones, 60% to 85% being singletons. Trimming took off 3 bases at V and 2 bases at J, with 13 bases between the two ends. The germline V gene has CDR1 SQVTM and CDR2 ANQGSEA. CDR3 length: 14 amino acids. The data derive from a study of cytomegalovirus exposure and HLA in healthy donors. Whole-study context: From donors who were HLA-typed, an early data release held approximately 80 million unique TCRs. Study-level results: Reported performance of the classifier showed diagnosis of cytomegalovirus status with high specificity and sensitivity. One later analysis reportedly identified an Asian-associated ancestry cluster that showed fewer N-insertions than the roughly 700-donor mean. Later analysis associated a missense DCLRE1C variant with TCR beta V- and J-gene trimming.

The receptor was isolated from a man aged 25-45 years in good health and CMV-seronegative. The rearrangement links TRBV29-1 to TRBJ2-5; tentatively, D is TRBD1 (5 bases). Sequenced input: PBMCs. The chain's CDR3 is CSVDGRAGQETQYF. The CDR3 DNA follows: TGCAGCGTTGATGGCCGGGCAGGGCAAGAGACCCAGTACTTC.